Listed below are T cell receptor beta chains from one sample, sequenced in a study of shared clonotypes between healthy human individuals. Clones were sequenced by immunoSEQ multiplex PCR, and TCRdb holds only the in-frame ones, with some missing. The sample shows a few hundred thousand clones, about 65% of them seen only once. The sample consisted of memory CD4+ T cells sorted from blood. These receptors came from a man in his thirties or forties in good health. CDR3s include the opening cysteine and the closing phenylalanine or tryptophan. The D gene is left open where the match is weak. Where a row states a size, it is once, few, many or the class of an expanded clone; other rows omit it.

V: TRBV28
D: .
J: TRBJ2-5
size: .
CDR3: CASSLPEVAQETQYF
DNA: TGTGCCAGCAGTTTACCCGAGGTAGCCCAAGAGACCCAGTACTTC

V: TRBV2
D: .
J: TRBJ2-7
size: .
CDR3: CASSGPPAGNRPEQYF
DNA: TGTGCCAGCAGTGGCCCCCCGGCAGGCAATCGTCCCGAGCAGTACTTC

V: TRBV2
D: .
J: TRBJ1-2
size: once
CDR3: CANQQGFNYGYTF
DNA: TGTGCCAACCAACAGGGTTTCAACTATGGCTACACCTTC

V: TRBV6-5
D: .
J: TRBJ2-2
size: .
CDR3: CASSTRAGELFF
DNA: TGTGCCAGCAGTACAAGAGCCGGGGAGCTGTTTTTT

V: TRBV10-3
D: .
J: TRBJ2-1
size: .
CDR3: CAISDLERGGYNEQFF
DNA: TGTGCCATCAGTGATCTGGAAAGAGGGGGGTACAATGAGCAGTTCTTC

V: TRBV28
D: .
J: TRBJ1-5
size: few
CDR3: CASSLAQYSNQPQHF
DNA: TGTGCCAGCAGTTTAGCACAGTATAGCAATCAGCCCCAGCATTTT

V: TRBV7-2
D: TRBD1
J: TRBJ2-1
size: .
CDR3: CASSPTRDSLNEQFF
DNA: TGTGCCAGCAGCCCGACCAGGGACAGCCTCAATGAGCAGTTCTTC

V: TRBV7-2
D: .
J: TRBJ2-1
size: .
CDR3: CASSLTSSYNEQFF
DNA: TGTGCCAGCAGCTTGACTAGCTCCTACAATGAGCAGTTCTTC

V: TRBV28
D: TRBD1
J: TRBJ2-7
size: .
CDR3: CASSFLGQIAYEQYF
DNA: TGTGCCAGCAGTTTTTTGGGACAGATAGCCTACGAGCAGTACTTC

V: TRBV18
D: .
J: TRBJ2-2
size: once
CDR3: CASSPPGPIRATGELFF
DNA: TGTGCCAGCTCACCACCGGGACCGATACGAGCCACCGGGGAGCTGTTTTTT

V: TRBV7-9
D: .
J: TRBJ1-2
size: .
CDR3: CASSSSKAGAFYGYTF
DNA: TGTGCCAGCAGCTCCTCCAAGGCGGGGGCGTTCTATGGCTACACCTTC

V: TRBV11-3
D: .
J: TRBJ2-3
size: .
CDR3: CASSSGRSTDTQYF
DNA: TGTGCCAGCAGCTCTGGTAGGAGCACAGATACGCAGTATTTT

V: TRBV6-6
D: .
J: TRBJ2-7
size: once
CDR3: CASSQGGPQGGYEQYF
DNA: TGTGCCAGCAGCCAGGGGGGCCCCCAGGGGGGCTACGAGCAGTACTTC

V: TRBV19
D: .
J: TRBJ1-2
size: .
CDR3: CASSIAGNYGYTF
DNA: TGTGCCAGTAGTATAGCAGGGAACTATGGCTACACCTTC

V: TRBV19
D: TRBD2
J: TRBJ2-5
size: .
CDR3: CASRDPAGESETQYF
DNA: TGTGCCAGTAGGGACCCGGCGGGAGAATCTGAGACCCAGTACTTC

V: TRBV2
D: .
J: TRBJ2-3
size: .
CDR3: CASSEAGRGGLDTQYF
DNA: TGTGCCAGCAGTGAAGCGGGGCGAGGGGGGCTCGATACGCAGTATTTT

V: TRBV10-3
D: TRBD1
J: TRBJ1-4
size: .
CDR3: CAISATGEKLFF
DNA: TGTGCCATCAGTGCTACAGGGGAGAAACTGTTTTTT

V: TRBV15
D: TRBD1
J: TRBJ1-5
size: .
CDR3: CATSVTGGSQPQHF
DNA: TGTGCCACCAGCGTTACAGGGGGCAGTCAGCCCCAGCATTTT

V: TRBV6-5
D: .
J: TRBJ1-3
size: .
CDR3: CASTALGGNTIYF
DNA: TGTGCCAGCACGGCGCTGGGGGGAAACACCATATATTTT

V: TRBV28
D: .
J: TRBJ1-5
size: many
CDR3: CASSFLGADQPQHF
DNA: TGTGCCAGCAGTTTTTTGGGGGCCGATCAGCCCCAGCATTTT

V: TRBV5-1
D: .
J: TRBJ2-7
size: few
CDR3: CASSLGTDTYEQYF
DNA: TGCGCCAGCAGCTTGGGGACAGACACCTACGAGCAGTACTTC

V: TRBV7-2
D: TRBD1
J: TRBJ2-5
size: .
CDR3: CASSTRQGERETQYF
DNA: TGTGCCAGCAGCACCCGACAGGGGGAGAGAGAGACCCAGTACTTC

V: TRBV7-2
D: .
J: TRBJ2-2
size: .
CDR3: CASSLNGLNTGELFF
DNA: TGTGCCAGCAGCTTGAACGGATTGAACACCGGGGAGCTGTTTTTT

V: TRBV7-3
D: .
J: TRBJ2-3
size: .
CDR3: CASSPYGSDTDTQYF
DNA: TGTGCCAGCAGCCCTTACGGTAGCGACACAGATACGCAGTATTTT

V: TRBV5-1
D: .
J: TRBJ2-2
size: .
CDR3: CASSLLRPPGELFF
DNA: TGCGCCAGCAGCCTCTTACGACCCCCAGGGGAGCTGTTTTTT

V: TRBV29-1
D: .
J: TRBJ2-3
size: few
CDR3: CSFLAASTDTQYF
DNA: TGCAGCTTCCTGGCGGCAAGCACAGATACGCAGTATTTT

V: TRBV4-3
D: .
J: TRBJ1-2
size: .
CDR3: CASSHRGNGYGYTF
DNA: TGCGCCAGCAGCCATCGGGGGAACGGCTATGGCTACACCTTC

V: TRBV6-5
D: TRBD2
J: TRBJ2-2
size: once
CDR3: CASSIAGWTGELFF
DNA: TGTGCCAGCTCTATAGCGGGGTGGACCGGGGAGCTGTTTTTT

V: TRBV7-9
D: .
J: TRBJ2-7
size: once
CDR3: CASSPGGARSDEQYF
DNA: TGTGCCAGCAGCCCAGGGGGGGCCCGCTCCGACGAGCAGTACTTC

V: TRBV7-3
D: TRBD2
J: TRBJ2-3
size: few
CDR3: CASSLLGLDADTQYF
DNA: TGTGCCAGCAGTCTCTTGGGACTAGATGCAGATACGCAGTATTTT

V: TRBV30
D: .
J: TRBJ1-5
size: .
CDR3: CAWSVGLGENQPQHF
DNA: TGTGCCTGGAGTGTAGGTTTAGGGGAGAATCAGCCCCAGCATTTT

V: TRBV5-5
D: TRBD1
J: TRBJ2-7
size: few
CDR3: CASSGDRGSHYEQYF
DNA: TGTGCCAGCAGCGGAGACAGGGGGTCTCACTACGAGCAGTACTTC

V: TRBV27
D: TRBD2
J: TRBJ2-3
size: .
CDR3: CASSLSPSGRRADTQYF
DNA: TGTGCCAGCAGTTTATCGCCTAGCGGGAGGCGGGCAGATACGCAGTATTTT

V: TRBV18
D: TRBD1
J: TRBJ2-1
size: .
CDR3: CASSHGTGRYYNEQFF
DNA: TGTGCCAGCTCACATGGGACAGGACGCTACTACAATGAGCAGTTCTTC

V: TRBV19
D: TRBD1
J: TRBJ2-3
size: once
CDR3: CASRTGQGNTDTQYF
DNA: TGTGCCAGCAGAACAGGACAGGGGAACACAGATACGCAGTATTTT

V: TRBV7-3
D: TRBD2
J: TRBJ2-1
size: .
CDR3: CASSSRTSGIPNEQFF
DNA: TGTGCCAGCAGCTCGAGGACTAGCGGGATACCGAATGAGCAGTTCTTC

V: TRBV11-2
D: .
J: TRBJ2-3
size: .
CDR3: CASSLAILSGDTQYF
DNA: TGTGCCAGCAGCTTAGCGATTCTATCCGGCGATACGCAGTATTTT

V: TRBV10-3
D: TRBD1
J: TRBJ1-5
size: .
CDR3: CAIGDRGRGQPQHF
DNA: TGTGCCATCGGGGACAGGGGAAGAGGGCAGCCCCAGCATTTT

V: TRBV7-8
D: .
J: TRBJ2-7
size: many
CDR3: CASSLVHEQYF
DNA: TGTGCCAGCAGCTTAGTGCACGAGCAGTACTTC

V: TRBV2
D: .
J: TRBJ1-1
size: .
CDR3: CASNAVGLGAFF
DNA: TGTGCCAGCAATGCAGTTGGTCTTGGGGCTTTCTTT

V: TRBV5-4
D: .
J: TRBJ2-1
size: .
CDR3: CASSSGGSSPTNEQFF
DNA: TGTGCCAGCAGCTCTGGGGGGAGCAGCCCAACCAATGAGCAGTTCTTC

V: TRBV27
D: TRBD2
J: TRBJ2-1
size: .
CDR3: CASSHGLAGYNEQFF
DNA: TGTGCCAGCAGTCACGGACTAGCGGGCTACAATGAGCAGTTCTTC

V: TRBV5-1
D: .
J: TRBJ2-2
size: .
CDR3: CASSLAVAISGELFF
DNA: TGCGCCAGCAGCTTGGCCGTCGCTATCTCCGGGGAGCTGTTTTTT

V: TRBV19
D: .
J: TRBJ2-1
size: .
CDR3: CASSTTPGPHNEQFF
DNA: TGTGCCAGTAGTACGACTCCCGGGCCCCACAATGAGCAGTTCTTC

V: TRBV5-1
D: .
J: TRBJ2-5
size: .
CDR3: CASSRQDLQETQYF
DNA: TGCGCCAGCAGTCGACAGGATCTCCAAGAGACCCAGTACTTC